Sequencing of this T cell receptor beta chain was carried out in a study of blood T cells in healthy people across ages. Study as a whole: Template switching captured about one barcoded beta molecule per two T cells.

Trimming cost V 8 bases and J 7 bases; bases outside gene matches: 3. Per the germline V gene, CDR1 is MNHEY and CDR2 is SVGAGI. This CDR3 region has 12 residues. This clonotype has a handful of counts. The authors ran a second PCR of about 6 to 11 cycles using a sample-barcoded 5' primer and a J-beta primer mix. Each sample provided no less than 3 million CDR3-containing paired-end reads. TCRdb re-called the 5' RACE reads with MiXCR, one entry per CDR3 protein. The sample records roughly 1.6 million distinct CDR3 sequences, 30% to 35% being singletons. The specimen was blood. This TCR came from a woman between 25 and 40 years old in good health. This chain links TRBV6-5 with TRBJ2-7; 12 bases agree with TRBD2. The CDR3 DNA sequence: TGTGCCAGCTGGACTAGCGGGGAGGAGCAGTACTTC. Its protein product is CASWTSGEEQYF.